This TCR beta chain was observed in a study of T cells in Graves' hyperthyroidism and ophthalmopathy. Uncontrolled infections, other autoimmune diseases, pregnancy or lactation led to exclusion of patients. CDR1 LNHDA and CDR2 SQIVND come from the germline V gene (reference sequence). The V end was cut by 5 bases, the J end by 6 bases, with 20 bases between. CDR3 length equals 16 residues. Authors of the study amplified TCR beta CDR3 regions from RNA transcripts. First-round RT-PCR targeting the TCR CDR3 was performed with the HTBI primer set. TCRdb passed the multiplex PCR reads through MiXCR, listing each CDR3 protein once. Here the sample spans 500,000 to 550,000 distinct CDR3 sequences, 15% to 20% being singletons.

This TCR derives from a man aged 40-49 years with Graves' ophthalmopathy. Sample: blood. This sequence joins TRBV19 and TRBJ1-5; weak D call: TRBD1 (6 bases). CDR3 DNA: TGTGCCAGTAGTTACCAGGGGCCAACAGGTGGTCAGCCCCAGCATTTT. This codes for CASSYQGPTGGQPQHF.